The rows below give T cell receptor beta chains drawn from one sample of a study of blood T cell repertoires in COVID-19. Assay: immunoSEQ multiplex PCR; the TCRdb copy retains only in-frame clones and omits some. There are about 140,000 clones in the sample; roughly four fifths occur only once, and around 13% lies in the top ten. Sequencing was carried out using peripheral blood. These receptors were collected from an older man with acute or convalescent COVID-19. CDR3s include the opening cysteine and the closing phenylalanine or tryptophan. A D gene is named only where the DNA matches it firmly. Where a row states a size, it is once, few, many or the class of an expanded clone; other rows omit it.

V,J,D,size,DNA,CDR3
TRBV2,TRBJ2-5,TRBD2,once,TGTGCCAGCAGTGAGACTAGCGGGGGGGCTCGAACCCAGTACTTC,CASSETSGGARTQYF
TRBV27,TRBJ2-5,NA,NA,TGTGCCAGCAGTCCCTACAGCCTCCAAGAGACCCAGTACTTC,CASSPYSLQETQYF
TRBV3-1/TRBV3-2,TRBJ1-2,NA,few,TGTGCCAGCAGCCAAGATGGGCGGGGCCAGCCATATGGCTACACCTTC,CASSQDGRGQPYGYTF
TRBV6-5,TRBJ1-2,NA,NA,TGTGCCAGCAGCCAAGGGGGACGGAACTATGGCTACACCTTC,CASSQGGRNYGYTF
TRBV20-1,TRBJ2-4,NA,NA,TGCAGTGCTCCTCAGGTTGGCATTCAGTACTTC,CSAPQVGIQYF
TRBV5-4,TRBJ1-5,NA,NA,TGTGCCAGCAGCTTGGACAGGGAATCGCCCCAGCATTTT,CASSLDRESPQHF
TRBV19,TRBJ1-2,NA,once,TGTGCCAGTACCTCTCGAAGGGACTTCTATGGCTACACCTTC,CASTSRRDFYGYTF
TRBV7-2,TRBJ1-2,TRBD1,NA,TGTGCCAGCAGCTTACGACAGGGGGGGAGGGGAAACTATGGCTACACCTTC,CASSLRQGGRGNYGYTF
TRBV28,TRBJ1-1,TRBD1,NA,TGTGCCAGCAGTTCCGGGACAGGGAAGGCTGAAGCTTTCTTT,CASSSGTGKAEAFF
TRBV5-5,TRBJ1-4,NA,NA,TGTGCCAGCAGCGTCAAGGGGCCTAATGAAAAACTGTTTTTT,CASSVKGPNEKLFF
TRBV19,TRBJ2-3,TRBD2,NA,TGTGCCAGTAGAAGGTCCAGCGGGGGCACAGATACGCAGTATTTT,CASRRSSGGTDTQYF
TRBV5-4,TRBJ1-5,NA,few,TGTGCCAGCAGCTTACAGGGAAATCAGCCCCAGCATTTT,CASSLQGNQPQHF
TRBV11-3,TRBJ2-3,TRBD2,NA,TGTGCCAGCAGCCTGACTAGCGGGGTTACAGATACGCAGTATTTT,CASSLTSGVTDTQYF
TRBV5-1,TRBJ2-2,TRBD1,NA,TGCGCCAGCAGCCCTGACAGGGGTGGCACCGGGGAGCTGTTTTTT,CASSPDRGGTGELFF
TRBV7-2,TRBJ1-1,NA,NA,TGTGCCAGCAGCTTAACCCTGACAGCGAAGAGGGCTTTCTTT,CASSLTLTAKRAFF
TRBV5-1,TRBJ2-7,TRBD1,NA,TGCGCCAGCAGCTCCACAGGGGGCCACGAGCAGTACTTC,CASSSTGGHEQYF
TRBV5-6,TRBJ1-5,NA,NA,TGTGCCAGCAGCTTATCCTCGGCAGGCTTGTTCAATCAGCCCCAGCATTTT,CASSLSSAGLFNQPQHF
TRBV7-3,TRBJ1-5,NA,NA,TGTGCCAGCAGCTTAATGACACTGGATAGCAATCAGCCCCAGCATTTT,CASSLMTLDSNQPQHF